The clone carrying this T cell receptor (beta chain) was observed many times. Its antigen is as yet unknown. The sample comes from a study of blood T cells in healthy people across ages. With a J-beta primer mix and a sample-barcoded 5' primer, a second PCR ran about 7 to 11 cycles. TCRdb independently ran MiXCR on the 5' RACE reads; one entry per CDR3 protein. This sample yields some 900,000 distinct CDR3 sequences, of which roughly 43% are seen a single time; 10% to 15% belongs to the top ten. The V and J ends lost 2 bases and 5 bases, in that order; junction bases with no gene match: 3. In germline, CDR1 is SGHTA, CDR2 FQGTGA. CDR3 length equals 14 residues. Whole-study results and caveats: For the donors, CMV status was unknown and possibly confounded expanded clonotype changes.

The chain employs TRBV7-3 and TRBJ2-1; 7 bases are shared with TRBD1. Sequenced material: blood. The source of this sequence is a man between 25 and 39 years old in good health. The CDR3 reads CASSLAGQDNEQFF. In nucleotides, the CDR3 is TGTGCCAGCAGCTTAGCCGGACAGGACAATGAGCAGTTCTTC. Together with reference TRBV7-3 and TRBJ2-1, the CDR3 gives the full variable domain: GAGVSQTPSNKVTEKGKYVELRCDPISGHTALYWYRQSLGQGPEFLIYFQGTGAADDSGLPNDRFFAVRPEGSVSTLKIQRTERGDSAVYLCASSLAGQDNEQFFGPGTRLTVL.